This TCR beta chain came from a study of OX40 agonist ivuxolimab in advanced cancers. Study information: At 82.7% male, the cohort had a mean age of 60 years, ranging from 23 to 79.

Turning to this clone: The target antigen is unknown.

Overall study results and limits: Some patients without response likewise showed low normalized clonal expansion. Partial responders receiving 0.1-3.0 mg/kg showed among the lowest clonal expansion.

Germline V gene sequence: CDR1 MNHEY, CDR2 SMNVEV (reference sequence). V shed 5 bases and J shed 6 bases, with 11 bases lying between them. CDR3 size: 13 residues. This table comes from immunoSEQ multiplex PCR, and its TCRdb copy is limited to in-frame clones, with some not included. The table has about 47,000 clones, around four fifths seen once. This clonotype was obtained from an adult with an advanced solid tumor such as melanoma, head and neck, liver or kidney cancer. The chain is built from TRBV27 and TRBJ1-3; D ambiguous. Sequenced here: CD4+ or CD8+ T cells sorted from blood, sampled in a trial of the OX40 agonist ivuxolimab. The CDR3 is CASSSKGLNTIYF. CDR3 DNA sequence: TGTGCCAGCAGTAGTAAAGGATTAAACACCATATATTTT.